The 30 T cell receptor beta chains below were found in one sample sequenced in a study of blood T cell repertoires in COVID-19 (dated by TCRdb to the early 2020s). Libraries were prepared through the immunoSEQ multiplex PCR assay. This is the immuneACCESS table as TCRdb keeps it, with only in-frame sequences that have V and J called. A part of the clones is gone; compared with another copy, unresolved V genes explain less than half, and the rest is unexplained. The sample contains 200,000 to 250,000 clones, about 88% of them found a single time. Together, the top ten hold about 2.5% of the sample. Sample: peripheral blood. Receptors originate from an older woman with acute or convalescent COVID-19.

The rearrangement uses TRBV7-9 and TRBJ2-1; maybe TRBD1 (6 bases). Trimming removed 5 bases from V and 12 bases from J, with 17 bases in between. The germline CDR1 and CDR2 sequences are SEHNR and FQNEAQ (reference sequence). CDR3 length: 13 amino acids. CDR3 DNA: TGTGCCAGCAGCCCGACGTTTGGCAGGGGGCAGTTCTTC. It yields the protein CASSPTFGRGQFF.

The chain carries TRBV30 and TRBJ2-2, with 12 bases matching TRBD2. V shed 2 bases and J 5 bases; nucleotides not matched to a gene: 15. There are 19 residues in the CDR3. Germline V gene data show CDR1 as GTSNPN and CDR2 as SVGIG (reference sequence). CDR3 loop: CAWSRRDKGLAGKTGELFF. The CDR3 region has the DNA TGTGCCTGGAGTCGACGGGACAAAGGACTAGCGGGAAAGACCGGGGAGCTGTTTTTT.

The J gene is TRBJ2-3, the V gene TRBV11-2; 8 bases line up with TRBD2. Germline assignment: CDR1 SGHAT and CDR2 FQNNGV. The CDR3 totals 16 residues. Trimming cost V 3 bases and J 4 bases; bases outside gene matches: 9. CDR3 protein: CASSLSNGGAADTQYF. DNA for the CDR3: TGTGCCAGCAGCTTGTCTAACGGGGGGGCCGCAGATACGCAGTATTTT.

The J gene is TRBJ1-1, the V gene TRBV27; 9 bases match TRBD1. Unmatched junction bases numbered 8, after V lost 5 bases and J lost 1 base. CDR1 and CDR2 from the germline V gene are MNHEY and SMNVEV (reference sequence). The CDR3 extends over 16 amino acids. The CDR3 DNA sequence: TGTGCCAGCAGTCCAACAGGGGGCTTTGGGAACACTGAAGCTTTCTTT. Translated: CASSPTGGFGNTEAFF.

CDR3 loop: CASSTPGQENTEAFF. The CDR3 coding sequence is TGTGCCAGCAGCACCCCCGGACAGGAGAACACTGAAGCTTTCTTT. The J gene is TRBJ1-1, the V gene TRBV7-9; 7 nucleotides match TRBD1. The CDR3 loop spans 15 amino acids. The J segment lost 1 base and the V segment lost 5 bases, leaving 7 bases of the junction unmatched. Germline V gene data show CDR1 as SEHNR and CDR2 as FQNEAQ (reference sequence).

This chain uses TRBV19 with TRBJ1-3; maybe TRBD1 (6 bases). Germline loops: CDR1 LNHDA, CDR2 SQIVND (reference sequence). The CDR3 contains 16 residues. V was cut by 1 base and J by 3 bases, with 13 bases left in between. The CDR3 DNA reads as TGTGCCAGTAGTATAGGTACAGGGTTGGTTGGAAACACCATATATTTT. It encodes CASSIGTGLVGNTIYF.

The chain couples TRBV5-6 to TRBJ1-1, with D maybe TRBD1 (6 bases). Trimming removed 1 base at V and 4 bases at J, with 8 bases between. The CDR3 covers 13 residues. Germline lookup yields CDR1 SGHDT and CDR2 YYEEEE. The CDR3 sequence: CASSLRGATEAFF. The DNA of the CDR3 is TGTGCCAGCAGCTTGCGGGGGGCCACTGAAGCTTTCTTT. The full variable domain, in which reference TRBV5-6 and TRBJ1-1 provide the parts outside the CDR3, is DAGVTQSPTHLIKTRGQQVTLRCSPKSGHDTVSWYQQALGQGPQFIFQYYEEEERQRGNFPDRFSGHQFPNYSSELNVNALLLGDSALYLCASSLRGATEAFFGQGTRLTVV.

The CDR3 region has the DNA TGTGCCAGCACCTCAGGGGGTGCAGGAAACACCATATATTTT. Its protein is CASTSGGAGNTIYF. This chain uses TRBV28 with TRBJ1-3; 7 bases line up with TRBD1. This CDR3 spans 14 amino acids. CDR1 is MDHEN, CDR2 SYDVKM, per germline. Germline trimming cut 7 bases from V and 4 bases from J; bases unmatched to any gene: 7.

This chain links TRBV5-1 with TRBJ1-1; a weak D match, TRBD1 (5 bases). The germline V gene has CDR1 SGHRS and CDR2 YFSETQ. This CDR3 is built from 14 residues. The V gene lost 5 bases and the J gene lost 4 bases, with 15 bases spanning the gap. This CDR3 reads CASRTPGLVTEAFF. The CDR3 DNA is TGCGCCAGCAGGACGCCAGGGCTGGTCACTGAAGCTTTCTTT.

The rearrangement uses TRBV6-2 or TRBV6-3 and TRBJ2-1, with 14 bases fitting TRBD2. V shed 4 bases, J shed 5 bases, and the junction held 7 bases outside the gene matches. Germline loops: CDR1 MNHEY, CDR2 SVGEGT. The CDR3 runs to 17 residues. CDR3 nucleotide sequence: TGTGCCAGCAGTTCCGGACTAGCGGGAGGTGTGGACAATGAGCAGTTCTTC. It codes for CASSSGLAGGVDNEQFF.

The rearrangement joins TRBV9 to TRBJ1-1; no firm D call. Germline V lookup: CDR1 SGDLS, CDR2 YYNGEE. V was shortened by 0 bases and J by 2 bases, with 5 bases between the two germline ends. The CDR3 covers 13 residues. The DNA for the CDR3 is TGTGCCAGCAGCGTAGTACATAACACTGAAGCTTTCTTT. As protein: CASSVVHNTEAFF.

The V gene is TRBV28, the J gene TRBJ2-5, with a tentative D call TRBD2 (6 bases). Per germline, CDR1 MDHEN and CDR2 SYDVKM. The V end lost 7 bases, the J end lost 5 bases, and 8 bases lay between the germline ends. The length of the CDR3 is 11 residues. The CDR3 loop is CASTGRETQYF. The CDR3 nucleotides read TGTGCCAGCACTGGGAGGGAGACCCAGTACTTC.

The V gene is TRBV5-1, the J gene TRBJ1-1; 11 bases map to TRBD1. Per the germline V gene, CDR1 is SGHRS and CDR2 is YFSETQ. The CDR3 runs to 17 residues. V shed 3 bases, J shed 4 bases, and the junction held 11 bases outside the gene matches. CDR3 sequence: CASSSRTGGGVGTEAFF. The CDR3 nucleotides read TGCGCCAGCAGCTCCCGGACAGGGGGCGGCGTGGGCACTGAAGCTTTCTTT.

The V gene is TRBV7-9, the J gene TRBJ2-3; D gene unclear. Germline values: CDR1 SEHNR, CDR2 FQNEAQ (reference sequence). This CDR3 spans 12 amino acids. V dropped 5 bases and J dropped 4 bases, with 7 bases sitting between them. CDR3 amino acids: CASSHAADTQYF. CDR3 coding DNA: TGTGCCAGCAGCCACGCGGCAGATACGCAGTATTTT.

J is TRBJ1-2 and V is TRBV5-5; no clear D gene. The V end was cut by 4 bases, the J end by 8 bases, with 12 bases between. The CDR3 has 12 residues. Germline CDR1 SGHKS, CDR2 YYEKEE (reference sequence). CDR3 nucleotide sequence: TGTGCCAGCAGCGCAACTGTCTGGGGCTACACCTTC. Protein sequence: CASSATVWGYTF.

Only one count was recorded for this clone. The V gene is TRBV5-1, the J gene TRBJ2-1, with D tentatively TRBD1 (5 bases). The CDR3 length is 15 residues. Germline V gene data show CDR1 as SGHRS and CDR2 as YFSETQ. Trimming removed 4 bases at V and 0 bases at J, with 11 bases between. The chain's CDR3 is CASSGAVNSYNEQFF. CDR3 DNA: TGCGCCAGCAGCGGGGCGGTTAACTCCTACAATGAGCAGTTCTTC.

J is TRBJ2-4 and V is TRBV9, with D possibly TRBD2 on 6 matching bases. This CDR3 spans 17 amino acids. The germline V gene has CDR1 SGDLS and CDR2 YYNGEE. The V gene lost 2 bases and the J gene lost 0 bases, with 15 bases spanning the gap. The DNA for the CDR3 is TGTGCCAGCAGCGTGACGGGTAGCGGACTAGCCAAAAACATTCAGTACTTC. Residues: CASSVTGSGLAKNIQYF.

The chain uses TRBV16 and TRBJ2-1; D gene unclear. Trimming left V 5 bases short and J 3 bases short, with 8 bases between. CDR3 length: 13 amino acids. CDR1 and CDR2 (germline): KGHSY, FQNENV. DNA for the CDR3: TGTGCCAGCAGCTTACAGAGCTACAATGAGCAGTTCTTC. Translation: CASSLQSYNEQFF.

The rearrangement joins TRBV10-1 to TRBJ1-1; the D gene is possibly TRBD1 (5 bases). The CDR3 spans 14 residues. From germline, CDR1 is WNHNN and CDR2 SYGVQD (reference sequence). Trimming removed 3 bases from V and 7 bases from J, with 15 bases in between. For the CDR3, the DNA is TGCGCCAGCAGTGACTTCGTGGGGAGGGGTGAAGCTTTCTTT. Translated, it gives CASSDFVGRGEAFF.

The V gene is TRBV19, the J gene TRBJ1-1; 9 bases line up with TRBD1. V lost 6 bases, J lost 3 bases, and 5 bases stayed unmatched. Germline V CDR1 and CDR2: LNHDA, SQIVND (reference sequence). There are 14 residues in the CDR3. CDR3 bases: TGTGCCAGTAGAGGGACAGGGTTGTACACTGAAGCTTTCTTT. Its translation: CASRGTGLYTEAFF.

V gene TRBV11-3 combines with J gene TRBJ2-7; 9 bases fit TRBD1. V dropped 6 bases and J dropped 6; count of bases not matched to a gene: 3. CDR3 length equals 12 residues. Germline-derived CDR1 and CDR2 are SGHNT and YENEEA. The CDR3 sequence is CASRGQGREQYF. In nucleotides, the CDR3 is TGTGCCAGCAGGGGACAGGGCCGCGAGCAGTACTTC.

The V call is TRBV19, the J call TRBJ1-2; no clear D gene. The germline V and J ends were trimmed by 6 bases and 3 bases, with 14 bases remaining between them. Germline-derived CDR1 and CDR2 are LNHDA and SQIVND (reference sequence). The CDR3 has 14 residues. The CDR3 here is CASSRSSFYYGYTF. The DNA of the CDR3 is TGTGCCAGTAGCCGCAGTTCGTTTTACTATGGCTACACCTTC.

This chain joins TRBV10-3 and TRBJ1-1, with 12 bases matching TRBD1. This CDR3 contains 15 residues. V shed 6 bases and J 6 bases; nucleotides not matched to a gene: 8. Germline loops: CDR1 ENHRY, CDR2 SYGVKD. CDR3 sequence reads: CAISPGTGGLAEAFF. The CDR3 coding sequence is TGTGCCATCAGCCCCGGGACAGGGGGCCTGGCTGAAGCTTTCTTT.

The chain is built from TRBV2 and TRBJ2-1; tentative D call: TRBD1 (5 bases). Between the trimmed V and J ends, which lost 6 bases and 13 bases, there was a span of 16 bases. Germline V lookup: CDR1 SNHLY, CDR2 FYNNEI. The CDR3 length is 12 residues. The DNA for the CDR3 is TGTGCCAGCAGCGACAGAGAGGATGCCCAGTTCTTC. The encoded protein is CASSDREDAQFF. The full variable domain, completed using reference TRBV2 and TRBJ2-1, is EPEVTQTPSHQVTQMGQEVILRCVPISNHLYFYWYRQILGQKVEFLVSFYNNEISEKSEIFDDQFSVERPDGSNFTLKIRSTKLEDSAMYFCASSDREDAQFFGPGTRLTVL.

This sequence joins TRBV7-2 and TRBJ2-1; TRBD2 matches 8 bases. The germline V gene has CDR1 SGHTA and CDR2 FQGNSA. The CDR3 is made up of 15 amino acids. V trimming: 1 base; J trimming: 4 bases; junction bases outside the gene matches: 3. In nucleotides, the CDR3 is TGTGCCAGCAGCTTAGAGGGACTAGTATACAATGAGCAGTTCTTC. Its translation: CASSLEGLVYNEQFF.

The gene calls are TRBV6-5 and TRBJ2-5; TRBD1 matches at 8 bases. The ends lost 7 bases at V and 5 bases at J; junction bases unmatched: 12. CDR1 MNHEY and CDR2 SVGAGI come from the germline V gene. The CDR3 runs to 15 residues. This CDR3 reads CASIVLGQGGETQYF. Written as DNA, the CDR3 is TGTGCCAGCATCGTGTTAGGACAGGGAGGCGAGACCCAGTACTTC.

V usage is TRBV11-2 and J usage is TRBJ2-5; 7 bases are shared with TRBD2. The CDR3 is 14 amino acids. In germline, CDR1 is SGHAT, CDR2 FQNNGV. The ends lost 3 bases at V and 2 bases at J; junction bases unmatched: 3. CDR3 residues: CASSFGGRQETQYF. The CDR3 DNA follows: TGTGCCAGCAGCTTCGGGGGGAGGCAAGAGACCCAGTACTTC.

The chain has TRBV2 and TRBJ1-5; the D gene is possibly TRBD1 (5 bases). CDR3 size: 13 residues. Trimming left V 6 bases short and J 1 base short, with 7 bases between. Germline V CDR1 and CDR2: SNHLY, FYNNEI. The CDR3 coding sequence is TGTGCCAGCAGGGACATGAGCAATCAGCCCCAGCATTTT. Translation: CASRDMSNQPQHF.

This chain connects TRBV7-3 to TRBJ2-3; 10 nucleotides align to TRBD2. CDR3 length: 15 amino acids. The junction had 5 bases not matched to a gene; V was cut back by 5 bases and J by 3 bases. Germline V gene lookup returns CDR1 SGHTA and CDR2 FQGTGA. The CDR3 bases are TGTGCCAGCAGCCGTCAAGCGGGGGGGACAGATACGCAGTATTTT. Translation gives CASSRQAGGTDTQYF.

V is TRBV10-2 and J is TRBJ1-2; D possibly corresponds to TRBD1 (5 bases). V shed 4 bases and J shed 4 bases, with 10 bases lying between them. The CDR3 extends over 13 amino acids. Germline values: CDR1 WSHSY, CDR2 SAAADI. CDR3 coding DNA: TGCGCCAGCAGTGCAGGGTCGGGCTATGGCTACACCTTC. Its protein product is CASSAGSGYGYTF.